The T cell receptor (beta chain) described here comes from a study of cytomegalovirus exposure and HLA in healthy donors. The V end was cut by 9 bases, the J end by 8 bases, with 28 bases between. This CDR3 is built from 17 residues. Germline values: CDR1 LNHDA, CDR2 SQIVND (reference sequence). Study-wide points: High sensitivity and specificity were reportedly achieved when the classifier diagnosed cytomegalovirus status. An ancestry cluster, one associated with Asian ancestry, reportedly showed fewer N-insertions than the roughly 670-donor mean in a later analysis. The study flagged about 150 TCR beta chains as cytomegalovirus-associated. Researchers reported from a later analysis that most CMV-associated TCR beta chains appeared HLA-restricted.

As for this clone: Its antigen is currently unknown. The same CDR3 also results from other DNA sequences found in this sample.

Primers for the PCR totalled 60 Vbeta and 13 Jbeta. Clones were read by immunoSEQ multiplex PCR, and TCRdb kept only the in-frame ones, dropping some. This sample has about 150,000 clones, with over 75% found just once. Source material: PBMCs. This chain links TRBV19 with TRBJ2-2; a possible D gene is TRBD2 (6 bases). The source is a woman aged 35 to 49 in good health and CMV-seropositive. The CDR3 DNA is TGTGCCAGCAGTTCAAGGCAAAGAGGGACTTATACTGGGGAGCTGTTTTTT. It translates to CASSSRQRGTYTGELFF.